This T cell receptor beta chain came from a study of control samples from healthy donors and cancer patients. Some clones are missing from TCRdb's copy, which holds only in-frame ones; the method was immunoSEQ multiplex PCR. The table lists a few hundred thousand clones, more than 80% of them singletons. This CDR3 region has 15 residues. With 0 bases removed from V and 5 bases from J, the gap between germline ends came to 14 bases. The V gene's germline CDR1 is GTSNPN and CDR2 SVGIG (reference sequence). The sequence was collected from a man aged 35 to 55 with head and neck cancer. The sequencing input was PBMCs. J is TRBJ1-5 and V is TRBV30; the D is unclear. The CDR3: CAWSVLTNRYQPQHF. DNA of the CDR3: TGTGCCTGGAGTGTATTGACAAATAGGTATCAGCCCCAGCATTTT.